This T cell receptor (beta chain) stems from a study of blood T cell repertoires in COVID-19. Clones were read by immunoSEQ multiplex PCR, and TCRdb kept only the in-frame ones, dropping some. The sample lists about 260,000 clones, 85% to 90% occurring once. V was shortened by 5 bases and J by 0 bases, with 6 bases between the two germline ends. The germline V gene has CDR1 MNHEY and CDR2 SVGAGI. The CDR3 runs to 13 residues. The sample consisted of PBMCs or T cells enriched from blood (not recorded which). The chain employs TRBV6-5 and TRBJ2-3; the D gene is possibly TRBD2 (5 bases). This receptor was obtained from a woman aged 18-35 years who had recovered from COVID-19. The CDR3 spells CASSRTSTDTQYF. CDR3 in DNA: TGTGCCAGCAGTCGGACTAGCACAGATACGCAGTATTTT.